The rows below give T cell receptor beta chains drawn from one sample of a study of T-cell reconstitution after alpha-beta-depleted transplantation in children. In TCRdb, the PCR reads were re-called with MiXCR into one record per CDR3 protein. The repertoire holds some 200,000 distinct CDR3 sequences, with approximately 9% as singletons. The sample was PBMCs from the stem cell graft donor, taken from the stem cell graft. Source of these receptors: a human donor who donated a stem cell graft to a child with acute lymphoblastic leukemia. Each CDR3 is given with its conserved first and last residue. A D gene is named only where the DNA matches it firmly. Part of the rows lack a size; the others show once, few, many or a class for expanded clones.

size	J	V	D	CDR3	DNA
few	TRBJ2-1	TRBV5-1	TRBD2	CASSLRSSGGYNEQFF	TGCGCCAGCAGCTTGAGGTCAAGCGGGGGGTACAATGAGCAGTTCTTC
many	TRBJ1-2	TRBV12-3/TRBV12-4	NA	CASSLRGYGYTF	TGTGCCAGCAGTTTAAGGGGGTATGGCTACACCTTC
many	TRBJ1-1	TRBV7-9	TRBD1	CASSTDRGTEAFF	TGTGCCAGCAGCACAGACAGGGGAACTGAAGCTTTCTTT
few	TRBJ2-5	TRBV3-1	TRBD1	CASSPRQGMETQYF	TGTGCCAGCAGCCCCCGACAGGGGATGGAGACCCAGTACTTC
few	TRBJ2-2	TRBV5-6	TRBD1	CASSLLDRPNTGELFF	TGTGCCAGCAGCTTACTGGACAGGCCGAACACCGGGGAGCTGTTTTTT
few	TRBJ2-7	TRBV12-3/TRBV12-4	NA	CASSPVQGGYEQYF	TGTGCCAGCAGCCCGGTTCAGGGTGGTTACGAGCAGTACTTC
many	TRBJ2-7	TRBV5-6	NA	CASSLTVEQYF	TGTGCCAGCAGCTTGACTGTCGAGCAGTACTTC
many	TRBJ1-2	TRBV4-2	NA	CASSLQRVPEGYTF	TGTGCCAGCAGCCTCCAACGGGTCCCGGAGGGCTACACCTTC
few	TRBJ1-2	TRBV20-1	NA	CSAERGVDYGYTF	TGCAGTGCCGAGCGGGGTGTCGACTATGGCTACACCTTC
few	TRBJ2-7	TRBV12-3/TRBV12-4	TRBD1	CASRAGTGPYEQYF	TGTGCCAGCAGGGCCGGGACAGGTCCCTACGAGCAGTACTTC
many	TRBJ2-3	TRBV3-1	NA	CASSQATDTQYF	TGTGCCAGCAGCCAAGCGACAGATACGCAGTATTTT
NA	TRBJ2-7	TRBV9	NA	CASSVGGSSSYEQYF	TGTGCCAGCAGCGTTGGCGGGTCAAGCTCCTACGAGCAGTACTTC
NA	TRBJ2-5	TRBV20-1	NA	CSADYGETQYF	TGCAGTGCCGATTATGGAGAGACCCAGTACTTC
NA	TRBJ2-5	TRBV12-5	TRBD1	CASGSGQGIKTQYF	TGTGCTAGTGGTTCCGGACAGGGGATAAAGACCCAGTACTTC
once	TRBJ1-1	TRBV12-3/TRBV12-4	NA	CASSLGVYTEAFF	TGTGCCAGCTCCCTGGGGGTCTACACTGAAGCTTTCTTT
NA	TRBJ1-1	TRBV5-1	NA	CASSLTSRDTEAFF	TGCGCCAGCAGCTTAACCTCCAGGGACACTGAAGCTTTCTTT
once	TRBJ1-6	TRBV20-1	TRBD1	CSARTGGGNSPLHF	TGCAGTGCGAGAACAGGGGGCGGCAATTCACCCCTCCACTTT
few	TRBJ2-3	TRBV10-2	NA	CASSASPQDTQYF	TGCGCCAGCAGTGCTAGTCCCCAGGATACGCAGTATTTT
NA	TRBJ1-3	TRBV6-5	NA	CASSYSIGDSGNTIYF	TGTGCCAGCAGTTACTCGATAGGGGACTCTGGAAACACCATATATTTT
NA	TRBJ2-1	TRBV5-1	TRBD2	CASRQVGTSVSYNEQFF	TGCGCCAGCAGGCAGGTCGGGACTAGCGTCTCCTACAATGAGCAGTTCTTC
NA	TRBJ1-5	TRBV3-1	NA	CASSQDSFGTGNQPQHF	TGTGCCAGCAGCCAAGATTCGTTTGGTACAGGCAATCAGCCCCAGCATTTT
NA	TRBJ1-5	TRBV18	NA	CASSSPSVDQPQHF	TGTGCCAGCTCGTCACCCAGTGTGGATCAGCCCCAGCATTTT
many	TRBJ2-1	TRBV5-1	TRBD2	CASSSGTTGTSLNEQFF	TGCGCCAGCAGCTCTGGAACCACCGGGACTAGCTTAAATGAGCAGTTCTTC
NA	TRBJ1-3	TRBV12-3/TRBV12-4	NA	CATRQSSGNTIYF	TGTGCCACGAGACAGAGCTCTGGAAACACCATATATTTT
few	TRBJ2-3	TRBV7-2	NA	CASSLTVYTQYF	TGTGCCAGCAGCTTAACGGTATATACGCAGTATTTT
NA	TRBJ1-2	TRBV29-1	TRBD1	CSVELTGVYGYTF	TGCAGCGTTGAGCTGACAGGGGTGTATGGCTACACCTTC
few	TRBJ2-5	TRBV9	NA	CASSPVAGAEETQYF	TGTGCCAGCAGCCCTGTCGCGGGGGCGGAGGAGACCCAGTACTTC
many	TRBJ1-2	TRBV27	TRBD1	CASSVNRGNYGYTF	TGTGCCAGCAGTGTTAACAGGGGTAACTATGGCTACACCTTC
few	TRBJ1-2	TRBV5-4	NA	CASSRTGTNYGYTF	TGTGCCAGCAGCCGCACAGGGACTAACTATGGCTACACCTTC
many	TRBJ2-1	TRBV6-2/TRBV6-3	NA	CASSSGVSNEQFF	TGTGCCAGCAGTTCAGGGGTCTCCAATGAGCAGTTCTTC
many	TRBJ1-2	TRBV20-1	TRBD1	CSAQTGNGHTF	TGCAGTGCACAGACAGGGAATGGCCACACCTTC
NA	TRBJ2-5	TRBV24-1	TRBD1	CATSDQSGTERYQETQYF	TGTGCCACCAGTGACCAAAGTGGGACAGAGCGTTACCAAGAGACCCAGTACTTC
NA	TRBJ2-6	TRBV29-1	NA	CSAGKGSGANVLTF	TGCAGCGCCGGGAAGGGGTCTGGGGCCAACGTCCTGACTTTC
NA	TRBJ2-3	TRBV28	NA	CASNRSATDTQYF	TGTGCCAGCAACAGGTCCGCGACAGATACGCAGTATTTT
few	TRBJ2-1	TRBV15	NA	CATSGAEGLSYNEQFF	TGTGCCACCAGCGGGGCGGAGGGGTTGTCCTACAATGAGCAGTTCTTC
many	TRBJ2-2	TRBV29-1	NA	CSVEEGTAAGGELFF	TGCAGCGTTGAAGAAGGGACGGCGGCCGGCGGGGAGCTGTTTTTT
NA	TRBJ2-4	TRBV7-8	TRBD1	CASSPRDRGNIQYF	TGTGCCAGCAGCCCCCGGGACAGGGGAAACATTCAGTACTTC
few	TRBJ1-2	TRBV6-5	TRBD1	CASSYSVPGQRNYGYTF	TGTGCCAGCAGTTACTCCGTCCCGGGACAGCGTAACTATGGCTACACCTTC
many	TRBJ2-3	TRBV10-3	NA	CATMSPADTQYF	TGTGCCACCATGTCCCCAGCAGATACGCAGTATTTT
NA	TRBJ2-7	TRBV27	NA	CASSQTAGHYEQYF	TGTGCCAGCAGCCAGACGGCAGGTCACTACGAGCAGTACTTC
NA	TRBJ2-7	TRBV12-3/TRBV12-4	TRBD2	CASSLAGGGGREQYF	TGTGCCAGCAGTTTAGCCGGCGGGGGTGGGCGAGAGCAGTACTTC
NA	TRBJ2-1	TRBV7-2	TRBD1	CASSRPGQDEQFF	TGTGCCAGCAGCCGACCGGGACAGGATGAGCAGTTCTTC
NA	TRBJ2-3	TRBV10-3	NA	CAISAAGSFTDTQYF	TGTGCCATCAGTGCGGCGGGGTCTTTCACAGATACGCAGTATTTT
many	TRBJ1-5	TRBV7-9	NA	CASSLASGGNQPQHF	TGTGCCAGCAGCTTAGCGAGCGGGGGCAATCAGCCCCAGCATTTT
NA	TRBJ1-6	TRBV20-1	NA	CSAPLGRSYNSPLHF	TGCAGTGCTCCGCTCGGACGGTCATATAATTCACCCCTCCACTTT
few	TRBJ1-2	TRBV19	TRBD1	CASTVQPGQRFYGYTF	TGTGCCAGTACCGTTCAACCGGGACAGAGATTCTATGGCTACACCTTC
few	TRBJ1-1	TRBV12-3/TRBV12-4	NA	CASSYWQNTEAFF	TGTGCCAGCAGTTATTGGCAGAACACTGAAGCTTTCTTT
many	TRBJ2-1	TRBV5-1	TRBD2	CASSWAGTRDSGEQFF	TGCGCCAGCAGCTGGGCCGGGACTAGAGATTCGGGTGAGCAGTTCTTC
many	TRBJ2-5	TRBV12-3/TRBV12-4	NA	CASSWTTPMETQYF	TGTGCCAGCAGTTGGACAACCCCGATGGAGACCCAGTACTTC
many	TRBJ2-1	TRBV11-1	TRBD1	CASRSFGQGYNEQFF	TGTGCCAGCCGGTCTTTCGGACAGGGCTACAATGAGCAGTTCTTC
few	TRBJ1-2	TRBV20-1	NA	CSAADPGRANYGYTF	TGCAGTGCCGCGGACCCGGGACGGGCCAACTATGGCTACACCTTC
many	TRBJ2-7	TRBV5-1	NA	CASSSAGTGYEQYF	TGCGCCAGCAGCTCGGCGGGGACCGGCTACGAGCAGTACTTC
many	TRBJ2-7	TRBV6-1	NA	CASRERQESYEQYF	TGTGCCAGCAGGGAAAGACAGGAATCCTACGAGCAGTACTTC
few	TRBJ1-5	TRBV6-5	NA	CASSYRHSLNQPQHF	TGTGCCAGCAGTTACAGACACTCACTCAATCAGCCCCAGCATTTT
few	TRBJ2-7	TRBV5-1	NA	CASSLVVIQGYEQYF	TGCGCCAGCAGCTTGGTAGTCATTCAAGGGTACGAGCAGTACTTC
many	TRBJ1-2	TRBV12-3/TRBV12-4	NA	CASSPSSRNYGYTF	TGTGCCAGCAGTCCGTCCAGCCGTAACTATGGCTACACCTTC